The 12 T cell receptor beta chains in this list originate from one sample, sequenced in a study of shared clonotypes between healthy human individuals. The data were produced by immunoSEQ multiplex PCR, yet TCRdb's version contains in-frame clones alone and is incomplete. The sample consists of more than 2,000,000 clones, about 92% of them appearing once. Input material: naive CD4+ T cells sorted from blood. Stated subset: CD45RA+ positively selected. The origin of the receptors is a young man in good health.

The rearrangement joins TRBV5-4 to TRBJ1-2; 9 nucleotides align to TRBD1. The J segment lost 4 bases and the V segment lost 4 bases, leaving 8 bases of the junction unmatched. The CDR3 length is 15 residues. The V gene's germline CDR1 is SGHNT and CDR2 YYREEE (reference sequence). The CDR3 is CASSPGQGPAYGYTF. The CDR3 DNA is TGTGCCAGCAGCCCAGGACAGGGGCCCGCCTATGGCTACACCTTC.

The rearrangement uses TRBV7-9 and TRBJ2-7; 8 nucleotides align to TRBD1. Germline assignment: CDR1 SEHNR and CDR2 FQNEAQ (reference sequence). The CDR3 contains 11 residues. The V and J ends lost 5 bases and 12 bases, in that order; junction bases with no gene match: 6. The CDR3 nucleotides are TGTGCCAGCAGCGCGGACAGGGTTACGTACTTC. Translated, it gives CASSADRVTYF.

The chain combines TRBV7-9 with TRBJ2-3, with D unresolved. Trimming took 1 base from V and 6 from J, leaving 11 bases between them. Germline V gene data show CDR1 as SEHNR and CDR2 as FQNEAQ (reference sequence). The CDR3 has 14 residues. As DNA, the CDR3 is TGTGCCAGCAGCTTAGGGCCCCAGTCGGATACGCAGTATTTT. Residues: CASSLGPQSDTQYF.

In this sample, this clone turned up once. This chain connects TRBV28 to TRBJ1-3; D is unresolved. This CDR3 spans 14 amino acids. Trimming left V 11 bases short and J 4 bases short, with 18 bases between. CDR1 and CDR2 from the germline V gene are MDHEN and SYDVKM. The CDR3 region is CASGGLLGGNTIYF. The CDR3 DNA sequence: TGTGCCTCGGGAGGACTTCTGGGGGGAAACACCATATATTTT.

This clone has just one count. The CDR3 DNA reads as TGTGCCAGCAGCTTGGGTCTGCCCGAAATGGCCCAGTACTTC. Translation gives CASSLGLPEMAQYF. The gene calls are TRBV5-6 and TRBJ2-5; D gene unclear. The V gene lost 0 bases and the J gene lost 9 bases, with 15 bases spanning the gap. The length of the CDR3 is 14 residues. The germline gives CDR1 SGHDT, CDR2 YYEEEE.

On this clone itself: Other DNA sequences within the sample encode an identical CDR3. The rearrangement uses TRBV5-6 and TRBJ2-1; D is unresolved. The CDR3 extends over 13 amino acids. Germline V gene lookup returns CDR1 SGHDT and CDR2 YYEEEE. The V gene lost 2 bases and the J gene lost 6 bases, with 9 bases spanning the gap. CDR3: CASSFPNGNEQFF. The CDR3 DNA sequence: TGTGCCAGCAGCTTCCCTAACGGCAATGAGCAGTTCTTC.

J is TRBJ1-6 and V is TRBV27; no reliable D call. The CDR3 consists of 14 residues. The germline V and J ends were trimmed by 6 bases and 8 bases, with 14 bases remaining between them. Germline V gene lookup returns CDR1 MNHEY and CDR2 SMNVEV (reference sequence). In DNA form, the CDR3 reads TGTGCCAGCAGGAGGCCCCTTAGGGATTCACCCCTCCACTTT. Translated: CASRRPLRDSPLHF.

Regarding this clone: Other DNA sequences from this sample encode an identical CDR3 as well. The DNA of the CDR3 is TGCGCCAGCAGCTTGAGGGGAGCGAACACCGGGGAGCTGTTTTTT. Its protein product is CASSLRGANTGELFF. The chain is built from TRBV5-1 and TRBJ2-2; D tentatively fits TRBD1 or TRBD2 (5 bases each). The length of the CDR3 is 15 residues. V was shortened by 1 base and J by 0 bases, with 7 bases between the two germline ends. Germline V lookup: CDR1 SGHRS, CDR2 YFSETQ.

The chain uses TRBV25-1 and TRBJ2-1, with 11 bases aligning to TRBD2. J gave up 6 bases and V 7 bases, and 5 bases lay outside the gene matches. The CDR3 has 14 residues. Germline V lookup: CDR1 MGHDK, CDR2 SYGVNS. CDR3 in amino acids: CASTEGLAVNEQFF. The CDR3 DNA sequence: TGTGCCAGCACCGAGGGACTAGCGGTCAATGAGCAGTTCTTC. Variable domain in full (rest from reference TRBV25-1 and TRBJ2-1): EADIYQTPRYLVIGTGKKITLECSQTMGHDKMYWYQQDPGMELHLIHYSYGVNSTEKGDLSSESTVSRIRTEHFPLTLESARPSHTSQYLCASTEGLAVNEQFFGPGTRLTVL.

The V and J genes are TRBV5-6 and TRBJ2-1; 9 bases align to TRBD1. With V trimmed by 4 bases and J by 6 bases, 11 bases remained unmatched. Germline lookup yields CDR1 SGHDT and CDR2 YYEEEE. The CDR3 has 16 residues. CDR3 residues: CASSPDRGGFRNEQFF. Written as DNA, the CDR3 is TGTGCCAGCAGCCCGGACAGGGGAGGTTTCCGCAATGAGCAGTTCTTC.

This clone was recorded once. This sequence joins TRBV11-2 and TRBJ2-3; the D is unclear. CDR1 SGHAT and CDR2 FQNNGV come from the germline V gene. Trimming removed 1 base at V and 3 bases at J, with 14 bases between. CDR3 length: 16 residues. DNA of the CDR3: TGTGCCAGCAGCTTAGGGGCCGACCGTGGAACAGATACGCAGTATTTT. Residues: CASSLGADRGTDTQYF.

Comments on this clone: This same CDR3 is encoded by further DNA sequences in the sample. This sequence joins TRBV30 and TRBJ2-7; tentative D call: TRBD1 (5 bases). V lost 3 bases to trimming and J lost 2 bases, with 14 bases between them. The CDR3 covers 14 residues. Germline CDR1 is GTSNPN and CDR2 is SVGIG (reference sequence). CDR3 protein: CAWRGPGPAYEQYF. CDR3 DNA sequence: TGTGCCTGGAGGGGGCCGGGTCCAGCCTACGAGCAGTACTTC. Full variable domain (outside the CDR3, taken from reference TRBV30 and TRBJ2-7): SQTIHQWPATLVQPVGSPLSLECTVEGTSNPNLYWYRQAAGRGLQLLFYSVGIGQISSEVPQNLSASRPQDRQFILSSKKLLLSDSGFYLCAWRGPGPAYEQYFGPGTRLTVT.